Below are 23 T cell receptor beta chains sequenced from a single sample in a study of blood T cell repertoires in COVID-19. The table came from immunoSEQ multiplex PCR; TCRdb's copy has only in-frame clones and leaves some out. The table lists about 380,000 clones, around 90% of them singletons. Sequencing used PBMCs or T cells enriched from blood (not recorded which). These receptors all come from a woman younger than 35 who had recovered from COVID-19.

In its sample, this clone was seen once. This sequence joins TRBV9 and TRBJ2-5, with D unresolved. This CDR3 is 13 amino acids long. Germline CDR1 and CDR2: SGDLS and YYNGEE. V lost 0 bases and J lost 6, with 9 bases in between. Here the CDR3 reads CASSVAVEKTQYF. The CDR3 bases are TGTGCCAGCAGCGTAGCTGTGGAGAAGACCCAGTACTTC.

This clone occurred a few times. V is TRBV5-6 and J is TRBJ2-7; TRBD2 might be the D (6 bases). This CDR3 spans 14 amino acids. Germline lookup yields CDR1 SGHDT and CDR2 YYEEEE. Trimming removed 3 bases at V and 3 bases at J, with 13 bases between. CDR3 in amino acids: CASSSGTPIYEQYF. CDR3 coding DNA: TGTGCCAGCAGCTCCGGGACTCCAATCTACGAGCAGTACTTC.

This chain joins TRBV18 and TRBJ1-2; TRBD1 might be the D (5 bases). The V and J ends lost 2 bases and 8 bases respectively, with 9 bases between them. Germline assignment: CDR1 KGHSH and CDR2 LQKENI. The CDR3 is made up of 12 amino acids. CDR3 residues: CASSPDSNGYTF. The CDR3 coding sequence is TGTGCCAGCTCACCAGACAGTAACGGCTACACCTTC.

The J gene is TRBJ1-1, the V gene TRBV30; no definite D call. Germline values: CDR1 GTSNPN, CDR2 SVGIG (reference sequence). The CDR3 covers 13 residues. Trimming pared 5 bases from V and 0 bases from J, leaving 10 bases between. CDR3 in amino acids: CAWVSPMNTEAFF. In nucleotides, the CDR3 is TGTGCCTGGGTCAGTCCCATGAACACTGAAGCTTTCTTT.

This chain uses TRBV28 with TRBJ2-5, with TRBD1 matching over 9 bases. The trim removed 6 bases at V and 5 bases at J, leaving 10 bases unmatched. Germline V gene data show CDR1 as MDHEN and CDR2 as SYDVKM. This CDR3 spans 15 amino acids. The CDR3 spells CASSWGQGREETQYF. CDR3 bases: TGTGCCAGCAGCTGGGGACAGGGACGGGAGGAGACCCAGTACTTC.

The gene calls are TRBV6-1 and TRBJ2-3, with 7 bases aligning to TRBD2. Unmatched junction bases numbered 12, after V lost 3 bases and J lost 3 bases. There are 17 residues in the CDR3. CDR1 and CDR2 from the germline V gene are MNHNS and SASEGT. CDR3 region: CASSEVGGGFSTDTQYF. CDR3 coding DNA: TGTGCCAGCAGTGAGGTTGGGGGGGGGTTTAGTACAGATACGCAGTATTTT.

This chain joins TRBV7-2 and TRBJ2-5; 8 nucleotides line up with TRBD2. The CDR3 has 15 amino acids. Trimming took 3 bases from V and 4 from J; bases not matched to a gene: 7. Looked up from germline, CDR1 is SGHTA and CDR2 is FQGNSA. CDR3 bases: TGTGCCAGCAGCTTCGGCGGGGGGCGGAGAGAGACCCAGTACTTC. It is translated as CASSFGGGRRETQYF.

V usage is TRBV29-1 and J usage is TRBJ1-3, with 10 bases that match TRBD1. V shed 0 bases, J shed 7 bases, and the junction held 3 bases outside the gene matches. The CDR3 is made up of 14 amino acids. Germline-derived CDR1 and CDR2 are SQVTM and ANQGSEA. The CDR3 region has the DNA TGCAGCGTTGAAGAGGGGACAGGGGAGAACACCATATATTTT. Translating gives CSVEEGTGENTIYF.

The chain has TRBV19 and TRBJ1-5; D remains unclear. There are 12 residues in the CDR3. V was clipped by 5 bases and J by 7 bases, with 9 bases between them. From germline, CDR1 is LNHDA and CDR2 SQIVND (reference sequence). CDR3 sequence reads: CASSEYWQPQHF. The CDR3 nucleotides are TGTGCCAGTAGTGAATACTGGCAGCCCCAGCATTTT.

The chain uses TRBV29-1 and TRBJ1-1; possible D gene TRBD1, 6 bases. The V gene's germline CDR1 is SQVTM and CDR2 ANQGSEA. There are 14 residues in the CDR3. V lost 7 bases and J 4 bases, leaving 19 bases between the germline ends. CDR3 region: CSGRRGGSGTEAFF. The CDR3 DNA is TGCAGCGGCCGGAGGGGGGGCTCGGGCACTGAAGCTTTCTTT.

This clone was recorded once. This sequence joins TRBV5-1 and TRBJ1-6, with 8 positions matching TRBD1. With V trimmed by 2 bases and J by 0 bases, 4 bases remained unmatched. Germline V gene data show CDR1 as SGHRS and CDR2 as YFSETQ. The CDR3 contains 17 residues. The CDR3: CASSFRTGSSYNSPLHF. CDR3 DNA: TGCGCCAGCAGCTTCCGGACAGGGAGCTCCTATAATTCACCCCTCCACTTT.

The chain uses TRBV5-1 and TRBJ1-3; D unresolved. CDR1 and CDR2 from the germline V gene are SGHRS and YFSETQ. The CDR3 length is 15 residues. V lost 4 bases to trimming and J lost 0 bases, with 11 bases between them. The DNA of the CDR3 is TGCGCCAGCAGCGGAGACGGGTTCTCTGGAAACACCATATATTTT. Translating it yields CASSGDGFSGNTIYF. The full variable domain, completed using reference TRBV5-1 and TRBJ1-3, is KAGVTQTPRYLIKTRGQQVTLSCSPISGHRSVSWYQQTPGQGLQFLFEYFSETQRNKGNFPGRFSGRQFSNSRSEMNVSTLELGDSALYLCASSGDGFSGNTIYFGEGSWLTVV.

The chain uses TRBV6-5 and TRBJ1-1, with TRBD1 as a possible D gene (6 bases). The CDR3 runs 13 residues. CDR1 MNHEY and CDR2 SVGAGI come from the germline V gene. The V end lost 2 bases, the J end lost 9 bases, and 13 bases lay between the germline ends. CDR3 in amino acids: CASSYLPDRQAFF. CDR3 nucleotides: TGTGCCAGCAGTTACCTTCCTGACAGGCAAGCTTTCTTT.

The chain uses TRBV12-5 and TRBJ2-1, with 7 bases identical to TRBD2. Germline CDR1 reads LGHNT; CDR2 reads FRNRAP. CDR3 length equals 18 residues. V was pared by 0 bases and J by 7 bases, with 15 bases of the junction left unmatched. CDR3 in amino acids: CASGLVHNSWEGANEQFF. The DNA for the CDR3 is TGTGCTAGTGGTTTGGTACATAATAGCTGGGAGGGTGCGAATGAGCAGTTCTTC. Combining the CDR3 with reference TRBV12-5 and TRBJ2-1 gives the whole variable domain DARVTQTPRHKVTEMGQEVTMRCQPILGHNTVFWYRQTMMQGLELLAYFRNRAPLDDSGMPKDRFSAEMPDATLATLKIQPSEPRDSAVYFCASGLVHNSWEGANEQFFGPGTRLTVL.

The DNA for the CDR3 is TGTGCCAGCAGCGAGGAACTCAGGGGTTCGGGATATAATTCACCCCTCCACTTT. This gives the protein CASSEELRGSGYNSPLHF. This chain links TRBV4-2 with TRBJ1-6, with a tentative D call TRBD1 (6 bases). The V end was cut by 5 bases, the J end by 4 bases, with 21 bases between. This CDR3 is 18 amino acids long. Germline V gives CDR1 LGHNA, CDR2 YNFKEQ.

This chain uses TRBV30 with TRBJ1-6, with a tentative D call TRBD1 (6 bases). CDR3 length: 13 residues. Germline assignment: CDR1 GTSNPN and CDR2 SVGIG (reference sequence). Trimming stripped 3 bases from V and 8 bases from J, with 11 bases between. As DNA, the CDR3 is TGTGCCTGGAGCCAGGGGAGGGATTCACCCCTCCACTTT. The encoded protein is CAWSQGRDSPLHF.

This chain uses TRBV7-2 with TRBJ1-3, with D uncertain. Germline-derived CDR1 and CDR2 are SGHTA and FQGNSA. V was cut by 5 bases and J by 4 bases, with 12 bases left in between. The CDR3 is made up of 14 amino acids. The CDR3 here is CASSIPGLGNTIYF. For the CDR3, the DNA is TGTGCCAGCAGCATCCCGGGATTGGGAAACACCATATATTTT.

The chain recombines TRBV30 with TRBJ1-5; TRBD1 aligns across 9 bases. The CDR3 is made up of 14 amino acids. Germline CDR1 and CDR2: GTSNPN and SVGIG (reference sequence). V shed 3 bases and J 5 bases; nucleotides not matched to a gene: 5. The DNA for the CDR3 is TGTGCCTGGAGCCCGGGACAGGGCCATCAGCCCCAGCATTTT. It specifies CAWSPGQGHQPQHF.

This clone is a singleton in its sample. This rearrangement joins TRBV5-3 to TRBJ1-1, with TRBD1 matching over 7 bases. TRBV5-3 is treated as an ORF (open reading frame) with a function not yet certain. This CDR3 is built from 17 residues. V lost 4 bases to trimming and J lost 0 bases; unmatched junction nucleotides: 12. CDR3 DNA sequence: TGTGCCAGAAGCCCATACAGGGACAGTTGTCTGAACACTGAAGCTTTCTTT. It is translated as CARSPYRDSCLNTEAFF.

In this sample, this clone turned up once. The chain links TRBV6-5 to TRBJ2-1; tentative D call: TRBD1 (6 bases). The CDR3 extends over 13 amino acids. CDR1 MNHEY and CDR2 SVGAGI come from the germline V gene. The V and J ends lost 0 bases and 10 bases respectively, with 10 bases between them. DNA of the CDR3: TGTGCCAGCAGTTACTCCGAAGACAGGGAGCAGTTCTTC. It specifies CASSYSEDREQFF.

This clone was seen a single time. The V and J genes are TRBV7-2 and TRBJ2-7; D is unresolved. This CDR3 region has 14 residues. The V gene's germline CDR1 is SGHTA and CDR2 FQGNSA. Trimming took off 2 bases at V and 0 bases at J, with 8 bases between the two ends. CDR3 sequence (DNA): TGTGCCAGCAGCTTACAGTATGGCTCCTACGAGCAGTACTTC. Protein product: CASSLQYGSYEQYF. The variable domain in full, with the rest retrieved from reference TRBV7-2 and TRBJ2-7, is GAGVSQSPSNKVTEKGKDVELRCDPISGHTALYWYRQSLGQGLEFLIYFQGNSAPDKSGLPSDRFSAERTGGSVSTLTIQRTQQEDSAVYLCASSLQYGSYEQYFGPGTRLTVT.

This sequence joins TRBV6-5 and TRBJ1-5, with a weak D call TRBD1 (6 bases). The CDR3 length is 12 residues. CDR1 is MNHEY and CDR2 is SVGAGI in the germline V gene. V shed 10 bases and J shed 6 bases, with 13 bases lying between them. CDR3 DNA: TGTGCCATTAACAGGGTCGGTCAGCCCCAGCATTTT. Amino acid sequence: CAINRVGQPQHF.

The chain links TRBV7-3 to TRBJ2-3; 9 nucleotides match TRBD1. CDR3 size: 15 residues. The germline CDR1 and CDR2 sequences are SGHTA and FQGTGA. Trimming took 4 bases from V and 4 from J; bases not matched to a gene: 6. CDR3 sequence: CASSSRDREPDTQYF. The CDR3 region has the DNA TGTGCCAGCAGCTCCCGGGACAGGGAACCAGATACGCAGTATTTT.